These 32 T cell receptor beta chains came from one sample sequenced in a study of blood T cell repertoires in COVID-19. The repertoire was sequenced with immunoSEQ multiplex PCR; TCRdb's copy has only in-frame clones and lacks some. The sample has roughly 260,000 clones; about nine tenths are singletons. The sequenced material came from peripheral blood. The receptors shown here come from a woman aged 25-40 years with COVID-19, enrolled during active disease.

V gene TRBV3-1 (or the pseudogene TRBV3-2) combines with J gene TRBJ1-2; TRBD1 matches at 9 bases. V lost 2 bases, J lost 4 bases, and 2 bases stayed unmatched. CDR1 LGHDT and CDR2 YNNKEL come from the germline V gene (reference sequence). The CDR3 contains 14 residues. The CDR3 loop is CASSQTGGFYGYTF. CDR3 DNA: TGTGCCAGCAGCCAAACAGGGGGCTTCTATGGCTACACCTTC.

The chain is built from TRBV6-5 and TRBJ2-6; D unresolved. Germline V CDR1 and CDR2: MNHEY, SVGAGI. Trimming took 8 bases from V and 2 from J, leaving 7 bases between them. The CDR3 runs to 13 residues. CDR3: CASRRTGANVLTF. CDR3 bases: TGTGCCAGCCGGAGAACTGGGGCCAACGTCCTGACTTTC.

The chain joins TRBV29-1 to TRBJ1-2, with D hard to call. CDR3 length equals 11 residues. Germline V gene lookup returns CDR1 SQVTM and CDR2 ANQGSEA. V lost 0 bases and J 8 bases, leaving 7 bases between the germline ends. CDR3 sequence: CSVEEGGGYTF. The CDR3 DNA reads TGCAGCGTTGAAGAGGGAGGGGGCTACACCTTC.

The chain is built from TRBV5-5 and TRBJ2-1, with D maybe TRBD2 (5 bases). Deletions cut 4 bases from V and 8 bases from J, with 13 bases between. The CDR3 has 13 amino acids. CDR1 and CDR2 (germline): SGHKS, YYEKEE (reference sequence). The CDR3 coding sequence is TGTGCCAGCAGCAAGGCTAGCCTCGATGAGCAGTTCTTC. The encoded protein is CASSKASLDEQFF.

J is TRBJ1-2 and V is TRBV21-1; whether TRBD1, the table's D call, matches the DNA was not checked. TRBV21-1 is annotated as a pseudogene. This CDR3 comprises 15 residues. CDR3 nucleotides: TGTGCCAGCAGCAAAGGGGGGCGCAGGGACTATGGCTACACCTTC. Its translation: CASSKGGRRDYGYTF.

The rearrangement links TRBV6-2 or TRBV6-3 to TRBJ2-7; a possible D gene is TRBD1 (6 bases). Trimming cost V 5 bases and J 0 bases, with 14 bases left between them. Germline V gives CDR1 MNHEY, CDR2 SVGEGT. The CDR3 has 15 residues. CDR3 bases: TGTGCCAGCAGTAAAGGGACATACAGCTCCTACGAGCAGTACTTC. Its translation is CASSKGTYSSYEQYF.

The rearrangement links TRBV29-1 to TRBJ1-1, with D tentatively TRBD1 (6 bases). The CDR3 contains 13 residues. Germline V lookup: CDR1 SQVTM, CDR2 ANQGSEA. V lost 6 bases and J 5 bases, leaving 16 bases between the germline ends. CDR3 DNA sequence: TGCAGCGTCAAGGACAGTGGACGGACTGAAGCTTTCTTT. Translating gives CSVKDSGRTEAFF.

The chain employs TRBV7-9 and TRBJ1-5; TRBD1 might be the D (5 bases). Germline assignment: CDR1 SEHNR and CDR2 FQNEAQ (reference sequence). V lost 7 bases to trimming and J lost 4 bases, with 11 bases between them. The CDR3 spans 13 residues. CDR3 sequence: CASNQGSNQPQHF. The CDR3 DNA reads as TGTGCCAGCAACCAGGGTTCGAATCAGCCCCAGCATTTT. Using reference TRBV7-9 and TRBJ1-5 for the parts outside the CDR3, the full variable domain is DTGVSQNPRHKITKRGQNVTFRCDPISEHNRLYWYRQTLGQGPEFLTYFQNEAQLEKSRLLSDRFSAERPKGSFSTLEIQRTEQGDSAMYLCASNQGSNQPQHFGDGTRLSIL.

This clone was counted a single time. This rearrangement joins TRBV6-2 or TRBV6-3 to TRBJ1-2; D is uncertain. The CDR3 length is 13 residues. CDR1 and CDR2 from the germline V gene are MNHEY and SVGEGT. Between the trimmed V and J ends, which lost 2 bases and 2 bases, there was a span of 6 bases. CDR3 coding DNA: TGTGCCAGCAGTTACACGCAGAACTATGGCTACACCTTC. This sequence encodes CASSYTQNYGYTF.

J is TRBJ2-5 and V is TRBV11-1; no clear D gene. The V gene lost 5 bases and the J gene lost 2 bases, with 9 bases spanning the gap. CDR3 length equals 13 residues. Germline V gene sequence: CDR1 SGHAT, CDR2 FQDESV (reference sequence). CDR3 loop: CASSRRRQETQYF. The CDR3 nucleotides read TGTGCCAGCAGCCGAAGGCGGCAAGAGACCCAGTACTTC.

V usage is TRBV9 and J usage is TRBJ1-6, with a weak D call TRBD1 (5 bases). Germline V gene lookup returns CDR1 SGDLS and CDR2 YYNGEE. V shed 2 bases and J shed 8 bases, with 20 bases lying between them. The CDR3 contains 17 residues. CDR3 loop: CASSVGGGLRLDSPLHF. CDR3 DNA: TGTGCCAGCAGCGTGGGTGGGGGACTGCGGTTGGATTCACCCCTCCACTTT. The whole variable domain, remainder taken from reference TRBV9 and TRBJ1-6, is DSGVTQTPKHLITATGQRVTLRCSPRSGDLSVYWYQQSLDQGLQFLIQYYNGEERAKGNILERFSAQQFPDLHSELNLSSLELGDSALYFCASSVGGGLRLDSPLHFGNGTRLTVT.

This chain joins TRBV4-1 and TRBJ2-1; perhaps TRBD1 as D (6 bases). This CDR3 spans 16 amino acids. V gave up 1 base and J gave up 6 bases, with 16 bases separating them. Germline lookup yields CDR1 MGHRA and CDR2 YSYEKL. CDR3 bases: TGCGCCAGCAGCCAAGGGGCACAGGGTTTGTCCAATGAGCAGTTCTTC. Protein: CASSQGAQGLSNEQFF.

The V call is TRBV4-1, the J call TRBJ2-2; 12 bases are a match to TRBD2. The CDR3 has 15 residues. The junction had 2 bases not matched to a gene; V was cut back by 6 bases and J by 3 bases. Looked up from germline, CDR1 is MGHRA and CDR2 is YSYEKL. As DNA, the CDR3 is TGCGCCAGCAGAAGACTAGCGGGAGACACCGGGGAGCTGTTTTTT. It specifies CASRRLAGDTGELFF.

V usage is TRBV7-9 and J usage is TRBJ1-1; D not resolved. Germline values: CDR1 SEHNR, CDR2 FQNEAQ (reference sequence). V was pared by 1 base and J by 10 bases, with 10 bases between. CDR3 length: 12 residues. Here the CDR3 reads CASSLESAGAFF. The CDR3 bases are TGTGCCAGCAGCTTAGAGAGCGCGGGAGCTTTCTTT.

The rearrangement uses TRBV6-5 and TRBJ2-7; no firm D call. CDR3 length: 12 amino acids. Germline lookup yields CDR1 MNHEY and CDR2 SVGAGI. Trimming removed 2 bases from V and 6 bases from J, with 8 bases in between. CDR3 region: CASSYPSPEQYF. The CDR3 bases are TGTGCCAGCAGTTACCCGAGCCCCGAGCAGTACTTC.

The chain's CDR3 is CASSLAGGSNQPQHF. CDR3 nucleotides: TGTGCCAGCAGCTTAGCTGGGGGGAGCAATCAGCCCCAGCATTTT. V and J are TRBV7-2 and TRBJ1-5; a possible D gene is TRBD1 (5 bases). The CDR3 extends over 15 amino acids. Germline values: CDR1 SGHTA, CDR2 FQGNSA. The V end was cut by 0 bases, the J end by 1 base, with 7 bases between.

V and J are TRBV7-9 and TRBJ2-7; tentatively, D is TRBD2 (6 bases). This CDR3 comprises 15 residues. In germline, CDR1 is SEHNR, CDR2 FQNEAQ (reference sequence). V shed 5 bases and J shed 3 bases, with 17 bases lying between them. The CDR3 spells CASSVGTVGLYEQYF. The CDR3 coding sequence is TGTGCCAGCAGCGTCGGGACTGTTGGACTCTACGAGCAGTACTTC. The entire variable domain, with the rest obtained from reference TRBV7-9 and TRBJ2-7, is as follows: DTGVSQNPRHKITKRGQNVTFRCDPISEHNRLYWYRQTLGQGPEFLTYFQNEAQLEKSRLLSDRFSAERPKGSFSTLEIQRTEQGDSAMYLCASSVGTVGLYEQYFGPGTRLTVT.

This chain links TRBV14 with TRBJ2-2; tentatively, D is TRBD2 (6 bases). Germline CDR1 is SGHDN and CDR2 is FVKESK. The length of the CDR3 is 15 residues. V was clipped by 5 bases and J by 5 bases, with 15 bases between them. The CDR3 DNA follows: TGTGCCAGCAGCAAAGCCGGGACTTCTACCGGGGAGCTGTTTTTT. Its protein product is CASSKAGTSTGELFF.

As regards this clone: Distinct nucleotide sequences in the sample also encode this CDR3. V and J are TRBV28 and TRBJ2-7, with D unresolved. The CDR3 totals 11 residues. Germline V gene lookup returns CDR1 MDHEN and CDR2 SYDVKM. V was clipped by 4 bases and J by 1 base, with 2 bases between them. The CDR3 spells CASSSSYEQYF. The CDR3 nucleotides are TGTGCCAGCAGTTCTTCCTACGAGCAGTACTTC. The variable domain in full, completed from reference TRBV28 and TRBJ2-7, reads DVKVTQSSRYLVKRTGEKVFLECVQDMDHENMFWYRQDPGLGLRLIYFSYDVKMKEKGDIPEGYSVSREKKERFSLILESASTNQTSMYLCASSSSYEQYFGPGTRLTVT.

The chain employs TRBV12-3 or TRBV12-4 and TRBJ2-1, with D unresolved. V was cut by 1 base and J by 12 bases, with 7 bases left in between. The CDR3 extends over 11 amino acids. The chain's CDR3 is CASSLGDWQFF. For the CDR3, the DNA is TGTGCCAGCAGTTTAGGTGACTGGCAGTTCTTC.

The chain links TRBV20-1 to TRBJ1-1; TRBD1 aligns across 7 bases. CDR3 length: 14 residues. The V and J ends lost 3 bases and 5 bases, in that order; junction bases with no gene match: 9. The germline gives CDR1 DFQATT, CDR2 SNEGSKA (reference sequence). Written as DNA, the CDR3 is TGCAGTGCTAGTGGTCACAGGGGAAGGACTGAAGCTTTCTTT. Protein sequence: CSASGHRGRTEAFF.

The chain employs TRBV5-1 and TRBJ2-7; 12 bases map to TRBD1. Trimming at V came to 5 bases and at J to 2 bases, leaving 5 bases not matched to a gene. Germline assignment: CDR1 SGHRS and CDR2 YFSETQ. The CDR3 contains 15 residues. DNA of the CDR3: TGCGCCAGCAGGGTGGGACAGGGGGCTACCTACGAGCAGTACTTC. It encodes CASRVGQGATYEQYF.

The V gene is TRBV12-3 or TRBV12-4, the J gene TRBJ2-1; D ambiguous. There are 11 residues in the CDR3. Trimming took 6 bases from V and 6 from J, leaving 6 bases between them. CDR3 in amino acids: CASRYFNEQFF. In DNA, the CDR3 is TGTGCCAGCAGATACTTCAATGAGCAGTTCTTC.

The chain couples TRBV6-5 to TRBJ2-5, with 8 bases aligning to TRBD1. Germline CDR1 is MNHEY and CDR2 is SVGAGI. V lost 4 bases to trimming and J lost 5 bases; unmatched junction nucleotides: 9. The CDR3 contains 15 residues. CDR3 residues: CASSSRPDRDETQYF. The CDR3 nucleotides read TGTGCCAGCAGTTCCCGACCGGACAGGGATGAGACCCAGTACTTC.

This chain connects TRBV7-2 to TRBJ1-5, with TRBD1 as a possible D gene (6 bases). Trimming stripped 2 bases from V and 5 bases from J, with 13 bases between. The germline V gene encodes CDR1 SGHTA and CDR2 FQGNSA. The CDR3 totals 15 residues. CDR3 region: CASSLMAGAYQPQHF. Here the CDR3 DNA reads TGTGCCAGCAGCTTAATGGCAGGGGCCTATCAGCCCCAGCATTTT.

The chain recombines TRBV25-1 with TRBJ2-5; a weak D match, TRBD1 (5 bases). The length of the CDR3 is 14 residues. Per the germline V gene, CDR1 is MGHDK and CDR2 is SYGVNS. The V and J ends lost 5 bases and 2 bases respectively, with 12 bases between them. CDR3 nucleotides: TGTGCCAGCAGTAATAGACAGACTCAAGAGACCCAGTACTTC. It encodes CASSNRQTQETQYF.

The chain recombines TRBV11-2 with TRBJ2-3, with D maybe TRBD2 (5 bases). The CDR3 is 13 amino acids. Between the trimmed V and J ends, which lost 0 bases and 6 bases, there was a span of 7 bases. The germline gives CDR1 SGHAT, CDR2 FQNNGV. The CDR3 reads CASSLERADTQYF. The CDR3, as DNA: TGTGCCAGCAGCTTAGAGAGGGCGGATACGCAGTATTTT.

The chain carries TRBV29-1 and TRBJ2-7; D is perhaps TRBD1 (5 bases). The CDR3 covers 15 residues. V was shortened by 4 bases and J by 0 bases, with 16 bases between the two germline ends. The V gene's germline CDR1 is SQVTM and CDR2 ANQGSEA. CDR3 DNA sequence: TGCAGCGTTGCGTCCGGACAAGCCACCTCCTACGAGCAGTACTTC. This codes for CSVASGQATSYEQYF.

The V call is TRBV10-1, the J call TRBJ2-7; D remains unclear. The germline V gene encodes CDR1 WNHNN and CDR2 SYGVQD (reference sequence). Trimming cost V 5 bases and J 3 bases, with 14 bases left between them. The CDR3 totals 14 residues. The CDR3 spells CASSNLFTDYEQYF. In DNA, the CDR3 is TGCGCCAGCAGTAACCTTTTCACAGACTACGAGCAGTACTTC.

The CDR3 protein is CSVGAGEDGYTF. CDR3 coding DNA: TGCAGCGTTGGAGCAGGGGAAGATGGCTACACCTTC. The genes are TRBV29-1 and TRBJ1-2; D possibly corresponds to TRBD1 (6 bases). The CDR3 extends over 12 amino acids. Per the germline V gene, CDR1 is SQVTM and CDR2 is ANQGSEA. V was cut by 4 bases and J by 6 bases, with 12 bases left in between.

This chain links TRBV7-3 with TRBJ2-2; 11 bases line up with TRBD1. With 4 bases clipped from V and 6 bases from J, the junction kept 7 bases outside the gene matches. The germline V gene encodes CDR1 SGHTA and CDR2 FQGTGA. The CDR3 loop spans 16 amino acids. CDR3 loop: CASSSSAGQGAGELFF. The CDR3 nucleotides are TGTGCCAGCAGCTCCAGCGCGGGACAGGGGGCCGGGGAGCTGTTTTTT.

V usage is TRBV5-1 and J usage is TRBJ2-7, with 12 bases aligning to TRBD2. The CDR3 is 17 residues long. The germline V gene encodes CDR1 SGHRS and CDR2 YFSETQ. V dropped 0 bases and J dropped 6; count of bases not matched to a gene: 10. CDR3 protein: CASSLDRTSGRPREQYF. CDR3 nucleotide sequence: TGCGCCAGCAGCTTGGATCGCACTAGCGGGAGGCCCCGCGAGCAGTACTTC.